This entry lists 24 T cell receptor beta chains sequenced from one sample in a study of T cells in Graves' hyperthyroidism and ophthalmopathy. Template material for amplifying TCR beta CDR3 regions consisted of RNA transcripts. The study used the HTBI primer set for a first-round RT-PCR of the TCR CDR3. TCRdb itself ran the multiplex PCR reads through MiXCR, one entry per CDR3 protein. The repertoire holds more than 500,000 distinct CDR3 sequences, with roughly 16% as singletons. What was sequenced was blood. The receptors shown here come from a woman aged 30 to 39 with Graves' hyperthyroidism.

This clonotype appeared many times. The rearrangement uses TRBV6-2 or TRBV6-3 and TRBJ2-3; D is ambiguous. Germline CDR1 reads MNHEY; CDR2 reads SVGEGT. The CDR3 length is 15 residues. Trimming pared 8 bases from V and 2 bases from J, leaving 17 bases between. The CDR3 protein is CASRDWRTFTDTQYF. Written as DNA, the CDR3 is TGTGCCAGCCGAGACTGGCGGACCTTCACAGATACGCAGTATTTT.

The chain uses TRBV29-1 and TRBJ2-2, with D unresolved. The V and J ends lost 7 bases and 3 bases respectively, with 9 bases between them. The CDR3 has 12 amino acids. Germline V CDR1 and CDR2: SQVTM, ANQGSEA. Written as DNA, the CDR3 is TGCAGCGGGGTGGCAGACACCGGGGAGCTGTTTTTT. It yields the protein CSGVADTGELFF.

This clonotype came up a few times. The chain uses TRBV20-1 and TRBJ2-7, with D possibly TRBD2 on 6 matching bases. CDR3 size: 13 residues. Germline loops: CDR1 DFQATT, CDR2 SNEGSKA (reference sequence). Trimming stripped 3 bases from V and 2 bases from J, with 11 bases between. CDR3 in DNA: TGCAGTGCTAGGGGACTGGGAACCTACGAGCAGTACTTC. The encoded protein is CSARGLGTYEQYF.

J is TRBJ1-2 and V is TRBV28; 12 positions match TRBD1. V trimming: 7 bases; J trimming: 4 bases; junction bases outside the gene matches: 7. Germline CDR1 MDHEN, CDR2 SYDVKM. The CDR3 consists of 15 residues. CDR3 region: CASTEGDRGLYGYTF. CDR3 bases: TGTGCCAGCACCGAGGGGGACAGGGGGCTCTATGGCTACACCTTC.

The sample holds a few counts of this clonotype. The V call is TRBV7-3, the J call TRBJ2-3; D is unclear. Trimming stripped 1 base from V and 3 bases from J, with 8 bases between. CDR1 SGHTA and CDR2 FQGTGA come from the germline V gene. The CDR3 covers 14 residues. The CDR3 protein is CASSLSADTDTQYF. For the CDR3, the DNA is TGTGCCAGCAGCTTAAGTGCGGATACAGATACGCAGTATTTT.

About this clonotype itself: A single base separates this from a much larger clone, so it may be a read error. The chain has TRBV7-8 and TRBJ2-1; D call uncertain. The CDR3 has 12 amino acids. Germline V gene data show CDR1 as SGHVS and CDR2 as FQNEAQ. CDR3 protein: CASGLPNNEQFF. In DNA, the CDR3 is TGTGCCAGCGGCTTACCGAACAATGAGCAGTTCTTC.

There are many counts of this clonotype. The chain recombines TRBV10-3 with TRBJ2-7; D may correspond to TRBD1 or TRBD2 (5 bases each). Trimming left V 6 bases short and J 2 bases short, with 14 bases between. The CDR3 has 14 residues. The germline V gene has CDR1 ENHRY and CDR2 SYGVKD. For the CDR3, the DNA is TGTGCCATCAGGGGGGTGTCACTGACCTACGAGCAGTACTTC. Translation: CAIRGVSLTYEQYF.

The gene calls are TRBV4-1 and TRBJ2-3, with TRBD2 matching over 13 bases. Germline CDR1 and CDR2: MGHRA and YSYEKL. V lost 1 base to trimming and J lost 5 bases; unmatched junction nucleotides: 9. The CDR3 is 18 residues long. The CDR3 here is CASSQGLAGGLRGDTQYF. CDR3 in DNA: TGCGCCAGCAGCCAAGGACTAGCGGGAGGACTTCGTGGAGATACGCAGTATTTT.

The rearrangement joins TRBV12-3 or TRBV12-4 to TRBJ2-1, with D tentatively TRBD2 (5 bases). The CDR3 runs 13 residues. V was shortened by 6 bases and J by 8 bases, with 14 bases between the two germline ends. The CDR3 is CASSQVYSDEQFF. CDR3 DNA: TGTGCCAGCAGCCAAGTGTATAGCGATGAGCAGTTCTTC.

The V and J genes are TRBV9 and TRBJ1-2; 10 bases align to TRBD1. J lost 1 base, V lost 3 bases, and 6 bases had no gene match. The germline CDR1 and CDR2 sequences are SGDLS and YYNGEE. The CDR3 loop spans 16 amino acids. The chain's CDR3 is CASSAPGQGINYGYTF. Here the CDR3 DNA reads TGTGCCAGCAGCGCTCCGGGACAGGGGATTAACTATGGCTACACCTTC.

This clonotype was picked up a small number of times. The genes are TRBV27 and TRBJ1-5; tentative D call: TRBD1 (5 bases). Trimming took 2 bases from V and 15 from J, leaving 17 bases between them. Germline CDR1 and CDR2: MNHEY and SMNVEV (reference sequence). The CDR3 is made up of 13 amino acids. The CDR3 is CASSLTGTSQRHF. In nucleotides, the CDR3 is TGTGCCAGCAGTTTAACAGGTACCTCGCAGCGGCATTTT.

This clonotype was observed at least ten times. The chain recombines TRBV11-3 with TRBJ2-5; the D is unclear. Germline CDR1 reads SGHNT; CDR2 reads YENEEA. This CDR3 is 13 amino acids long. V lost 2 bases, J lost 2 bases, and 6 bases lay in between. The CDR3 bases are TGTGCCAGCAGCTTAAATCAACAAGAGACCCAGTACTTC. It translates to CASSLNQQETQYF.

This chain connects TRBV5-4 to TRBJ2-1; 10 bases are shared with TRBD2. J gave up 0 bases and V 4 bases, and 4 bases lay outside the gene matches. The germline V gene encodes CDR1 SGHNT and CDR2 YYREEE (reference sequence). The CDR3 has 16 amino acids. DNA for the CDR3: TGTGCCAGCAGCCACCGACTAGCGGGCTCCTACAATGAGCAGTTCTTC. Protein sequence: CASSHRLAGSYNEQFF.

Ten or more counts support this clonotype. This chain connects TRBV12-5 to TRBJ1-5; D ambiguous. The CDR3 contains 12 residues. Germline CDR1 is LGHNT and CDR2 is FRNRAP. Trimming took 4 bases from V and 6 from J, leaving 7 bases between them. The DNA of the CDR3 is TGTGCTAGTGGTTCCCCCGGTCAGCCCCAGCATTTT. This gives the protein CASGSPGQPQHF.

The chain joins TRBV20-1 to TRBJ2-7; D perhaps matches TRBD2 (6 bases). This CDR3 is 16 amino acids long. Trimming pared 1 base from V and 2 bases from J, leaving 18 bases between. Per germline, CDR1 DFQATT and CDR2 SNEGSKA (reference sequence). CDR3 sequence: CSARAHMLAAAYEQYF. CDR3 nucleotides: TGCAGTGCTAGAGCCCATATGTTAGCGGCGGCCTACGAGCAGTACTTC.

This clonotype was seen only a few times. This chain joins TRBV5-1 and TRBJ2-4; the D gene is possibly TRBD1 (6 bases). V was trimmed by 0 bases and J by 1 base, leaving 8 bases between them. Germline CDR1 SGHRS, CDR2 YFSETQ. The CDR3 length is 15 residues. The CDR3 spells CASSLGGGAKNIQYF. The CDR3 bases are TGCGCCAGCAGCTTGGGAGGGGGTGCCAAAAACATTCAGTACTTC.

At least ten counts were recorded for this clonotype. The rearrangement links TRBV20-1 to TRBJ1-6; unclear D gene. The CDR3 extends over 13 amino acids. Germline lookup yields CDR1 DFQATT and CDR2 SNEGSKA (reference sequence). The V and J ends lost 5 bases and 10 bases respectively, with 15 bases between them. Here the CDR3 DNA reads TGCAGTGCTCTTGAAGGAGAGGTGTCACCCCTCCACTTT. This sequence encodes CSALEGEVSPLHF.

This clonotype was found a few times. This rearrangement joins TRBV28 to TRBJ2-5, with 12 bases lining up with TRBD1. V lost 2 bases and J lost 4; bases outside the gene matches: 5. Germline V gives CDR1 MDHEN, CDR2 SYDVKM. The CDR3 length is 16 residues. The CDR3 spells CASSLGTGGFGETQYF. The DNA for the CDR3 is TGTGCCAGCAGTTTAGGGACAGGGGGCTTTGGAGAGACCCAGTACTTC.

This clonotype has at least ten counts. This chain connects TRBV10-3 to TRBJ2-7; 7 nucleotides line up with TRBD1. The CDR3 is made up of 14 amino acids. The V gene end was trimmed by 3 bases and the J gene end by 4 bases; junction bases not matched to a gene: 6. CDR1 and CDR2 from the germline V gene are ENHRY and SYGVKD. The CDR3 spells CAISETGTVYEQYF. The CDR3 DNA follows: TGTGCCATCAGTGAAACCGGGACAGTATACGAGCAGTACTTC.

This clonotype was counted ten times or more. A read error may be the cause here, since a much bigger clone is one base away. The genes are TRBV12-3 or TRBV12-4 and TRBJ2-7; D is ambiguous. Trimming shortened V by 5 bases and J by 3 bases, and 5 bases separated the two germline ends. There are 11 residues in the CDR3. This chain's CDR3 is CASSKGYEQYF. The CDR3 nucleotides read TGTGCCAGCAGTAAGGGCTACGAGCAGTACTTC.

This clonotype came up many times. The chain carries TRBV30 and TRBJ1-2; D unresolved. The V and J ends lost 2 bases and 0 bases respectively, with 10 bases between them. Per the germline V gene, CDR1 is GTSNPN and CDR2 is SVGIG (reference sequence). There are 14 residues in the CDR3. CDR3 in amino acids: CAWSYSPTNYGYTF. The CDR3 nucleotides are TGTGCCTGGAGTTACAGTCCTACTAACTATGGCTACACCTTC.

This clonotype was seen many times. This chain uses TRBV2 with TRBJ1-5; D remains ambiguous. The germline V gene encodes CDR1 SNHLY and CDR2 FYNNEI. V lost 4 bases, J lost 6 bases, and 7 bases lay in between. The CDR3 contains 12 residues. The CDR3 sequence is CASSVEVQPQHF. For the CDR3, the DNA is TGTGCCAGCAGTGTGGAGGTTCAGCCCCAGCATTTT.

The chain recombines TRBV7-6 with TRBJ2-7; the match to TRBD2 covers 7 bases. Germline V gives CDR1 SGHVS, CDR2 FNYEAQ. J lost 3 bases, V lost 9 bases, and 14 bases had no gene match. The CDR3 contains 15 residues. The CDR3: CASQPLGSGGYEQYF. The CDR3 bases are TGTGCCAGTCAGCCCCTCGGGTCGGGAGGCTACGAGCAGTACTTC. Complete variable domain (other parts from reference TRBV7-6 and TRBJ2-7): GAGVSQSPRYKVTKRGQDVALRCDPISGHVSLYWYRQALGQGPEFLTYFNYEAQQDKSGLPNDRFSAERPEGSISTLTIQRTEQRDSAMYRCASQPLGSGGYEQYFGPGTRLTVT.

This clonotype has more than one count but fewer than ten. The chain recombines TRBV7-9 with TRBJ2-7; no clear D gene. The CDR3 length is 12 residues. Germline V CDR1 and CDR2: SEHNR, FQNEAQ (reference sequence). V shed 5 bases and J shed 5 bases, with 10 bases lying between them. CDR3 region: CASSPTRDEQYF. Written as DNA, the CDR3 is TGTGCCAGCAGCCCGACACGGGACGAGCAGTACTTC. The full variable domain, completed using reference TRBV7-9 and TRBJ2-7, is DTGVSQNPRHKITKRGQNVTFRCDPISEHNRLYWYRQTLGQGPEFLTYFQNEAQLEKSRLLSDRFSAERPKGSFSTLEIQRTEQGDSAMYLCASSPTRDEQYFGPGTRLTVT.